The clone carrying this TCR beta chain was seen repeatedly, ten times or more. The data stem from a study of T cells in Graves' hyperthyroidism and ophthalmopathy. Researchers amplified the TCR beta CDR3 regions from RNA transcripts. The HTBI primer set was used in a first-round RT-PCR of the TCR CDR3. TCRdb reanalysed the multiplex PCR reads using MiXCR and keeps one entry per CDR3 protein. The data hold about 520,000 distinct CDR3 sequences, with around 21% observed a single time. The CDR3 has 13 amino acids. Germline V gives CDR1 SQVTM, CDR2 ANQGSEA. Germline trimming cut 6 bases from V and 4 bases from J; bases unmatched to any gene: 5. No ophthalmopathy progression within 18 months constituted stable Graves' hyperthyroidism. Each patient was aged 18 to 65 and had newly diagnosed hyperthyroidism of under 2 months' duration. The PBMCs had their origin in 10 ml of fresh peripheral blood.

This receptor was identified in a man younger than 30 with Graves' hyperthyroidism. The genes are TRBV29-1 and TRBJ1-2; the match to TRBD1 covers 10 bases. The specimen was blood. The CDR3 spells CSVRQGAGYGYTF. CDR3 DNA sequence: TGCAGCGTAAGACAGGGGGCTGGCTATGGCTACACCTTC.